There are a few counts of the clone carrying this TCR beta chain. Some clones are missing from TCRdb's copy, which holds only in-frame ones; the method was immunoSEQ multiplex PCR. The repertoire holds about 12,000 clones, with under 85% as singletons. V shed 3 bases and J shed 5 bases, with 12 bases lying between them. CDR3 length equals 14 residues. CDR1 and CDR2 from the germline V gene are SGHDT and YYEEEE. This sample is drawn from a study of T cells after somatic rescue of genetic block. V is TRBV5-6 and J is TRBJ1-5, with a possible D match to TRBD1 (6 bases). This clonotype was obtained from a boy aged 5-17 years. Sequencing was done on a sample of peripheral blood mononuclear cells (PBMCs). The CDR3: CASSYRDNYQPQHF. CDR3 nucleotides: TGTGCCAGCAGCTACCGGGACAACTATCAGCCCCAGCATTTT.